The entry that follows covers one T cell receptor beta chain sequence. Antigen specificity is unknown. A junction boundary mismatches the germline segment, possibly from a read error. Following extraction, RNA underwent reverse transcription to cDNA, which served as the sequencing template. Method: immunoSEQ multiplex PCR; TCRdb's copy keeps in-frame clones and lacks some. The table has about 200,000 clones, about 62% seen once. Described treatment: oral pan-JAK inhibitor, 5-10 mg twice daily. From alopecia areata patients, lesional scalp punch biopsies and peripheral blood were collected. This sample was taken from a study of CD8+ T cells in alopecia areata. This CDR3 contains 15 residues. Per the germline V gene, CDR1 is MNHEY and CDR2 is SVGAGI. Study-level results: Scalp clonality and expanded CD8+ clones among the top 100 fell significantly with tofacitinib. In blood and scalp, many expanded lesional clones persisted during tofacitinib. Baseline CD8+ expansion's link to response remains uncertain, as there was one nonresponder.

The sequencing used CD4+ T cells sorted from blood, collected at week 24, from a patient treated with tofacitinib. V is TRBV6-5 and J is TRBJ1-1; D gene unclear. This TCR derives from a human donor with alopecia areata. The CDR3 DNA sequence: TGTGCCAGCAGTTACGGAGTCCTGGCGAACACTGAAGCCTTCTTT. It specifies CASSYGVLANTEAFF.